This record looks at one TCR beta chain sequence and its context. This CDR3 contains 17 residues. Germline V gene sequence: CDR1 GTSNPN, CDR2 SVGIG (reference sequence). V dropped 1 base and J dropped 0 bases, with 16 bases sitting between them. These data are taken from a study of blood T cell repertoires in COVID-19. Generated by immunoSEQ multiplex PCR, the TCRdb table keeps only in-frame clones and is missing some. The sample records under 75,000 clones, 73% being singletons. This TCR came from a woman between 50 and 59 years old with active or convalescent COVID-19. The chain uses TRBV30 and TRBJ2-1, with D possibly matching TRBD2 (6 bases). What was sequenced was peripheral blood. The CDR3 sequence is CAWSDAGRSSSYNEQFF. CDR3 nucleotide sequence: TGTGCCTGGAGTGACGCGGGACGTTCGAGCTCCTACAATGAGCAGTTCTTC.